This note documents a single T cell receptor (beta chain) sequence. Its ends do not fully match the called genes, so a read error is possible. The CDR3 covers 13 residues. Per the germline V gene, CDR1 is SGHTA and CDR2 is FQGTGA. The sample comes from a study of blood T cell repertoires in COVID-19. For the study at large: T cells, B-cell-depleted T cells, or PBMCs provided the cDNA or gDNA that served as material.

Original analysis: Reference gene primer amplification gave estimated nucleated cell counts. The method was immunoSEQ multiplex PCR; TCRdb's version includes in-frame clones alone and lacks a portion of them. V and J calls and clone size are as listed in that table; D and trimming were resolved from the DNA. Found here are about 78,000 clones, around 91% of them singletons; the top ten hold approximately 4.3%. Sequenced input: peripheral blood. The receptor was derived from an elderly woman with active or convalescent COVID-19. This chain uses TRBV7-3 with TRBJ2-2; D is unresolved. This CDR3 is CASSVTPIGELFF. In DNA, the CDR3 is TGTGCCAGCAGCGTAACGCCTATCGGGGAGCTGTTTTTT.